These T cell receptor beta chains were read from a single sample in a study of OX40 agonist ivuxolimab in advanced cancers. TCRdb's copy holds only in-frame clones and misses some; the assay was immunoSEQ multiplex PCR. This table has tens of thousands of clones, 65% to 90% appearing once. The material sequenced was CD4+ or CD8+ T cells sorted from blood, taken in a trial of the OX40 agonist ivuxolimab. All receptors derive from an adult with an advanced solid tumor such as melanoma, head and neck, liver or kidney cancer. CDR3s include the opening cysteine and the closing phenylalanine or tryptophan. The order of the fields is J gene, V gene, clone size, D gene, CDR3 protein, CDR3 DNA. D genes are given only for firm matches. Some rows mark clone size as missing; the rest say once, few, many or name a class of expanded clone.

J: TRBJ1-1; V: TRBV6-6; size: -; D: -; CDR3: CASRPIKGQGNAEAFF; DNA: TGTGCCAGCAGACCTATCAAAGGGCAGGGGAACGCTGAAGCTTTCTTT
J: TRBJ2-7; V: TRBV6-1; size: -; D: -; CDR3: CASSLYSVLYEQYF; DNA: TGTGCCAGCAGTCTATATTCGGTGCTTTACGAGCAGTACTTC
J: TRBJ1-5; V: TRBV30; size: -; D: -; CDR3: CAWSVLAGLNQPQHF; DNA: TGTGCCTGGAGTGTACTGGCAGGACTCAATCAGCCCCAGCATTTT
J: TRBJ2-7; V: TRBV27; size: -; D: -; CDR3: CASSLAPTGPTIYEQYF; DNA: TGTGCCAGCAGTTTAGCCCCCACGGGGCCAACCATCTACGAGCAGTACTTC
J: TRBJ2-7; V: TRBV2; size: -; D: -; CDR3: CASSVKYEQYF; DNA: TGTGCCAGCAGTGTAAAGTACGAGCAGTACTTC
J: TRBJ2-5; V: TRBV13; size: -; D: -; CDR3: CASSRQAQETQYF; DNA: TGTGCCAGCAGCAGACAGGCCCAAGAGACCCAGTACTTC
J: TRBJ1-2; V: TRBV6-5; size: -; D: -; CDR3: CASSEPGFYGYTF; DNA: TGTGCCAGCAGCGAACCAGGGTTCTATGGCTACACCTTC
J: TRBJ2-2; V: TRBV5-5; size: -; D: TRBD2; CDR3: CASSSSSGLAGGSGELFF; DNA: TGTGCCAGCAGCTCATCCTCCGGACTAGCGGGAGGAAGTGGGGAGCTGTTTTTT
J: TRBJ2-2; V: TRBV7-3; size: -; D: TRBD1; CDR3: CASSPYSTGRTGELFF; DNA: TGTGCCAGCAGCCCTTACTCGACAGGGCGGACCGGGGAGCTGTTTTTT
J: TRBJ2-5; V: TRBV4-1; size: -; D: -; CDR3: CASSQWQQETQYF; DNA: TGCGCCAGCAGCCAATGGCAGCAAGAGACCCAGTACTTC
J: TRBJ1-1; V: TRBV5-1; size: -; D: -; CDR3: CASSGGHMNTEAFF; DNA: TGCGCCAGCAGCGGGGGACATATGAACACTGAAGCTTTCTTT
J: TRBJ1-1; V: TRBV28; size: -; D: -; CDR3: CATSTGGRNTEAFF; DNA: TGTGCCACCTCGACCGGAGGTAGGAACACTGAAGCTTTCTTT
J: TRBJ1-2; V: TRBV28; size: -; D: -; CDR3: CASRPSLGTFGYTF; DNA: TGTGCCAGCAGACCATCCCTCGGGACGTTCGGCTACACCTTC
J: TRBJ2-1; V: TRBV6-1; size: -; D: -; CDR3: CASNPGTEQFF; DNA: TGTGCCAGCAATCCGGGGACCGAGCAGTTCTTC
J: TRBJ2-7; V: TRBV28; size: few; D: -; CDR3: CASSQLSGEQYF; DNA: TGTGCCAGCAGTCAATTATCGGGCGAGCAGTACTTC
J: TRBJ2-1; V: TRBV9; size: -; D: TRBD1; CDR3: CASSVGTGDEQFF; DNA: TGTGCCAGCAGCGTCGGAACAGGGGACGAGCAGTTCTTC